This T cell receptor beta chain was sequenced in a study of blood T cell repertoires in COVID-19. CDR3 size: 15 residues. CDR1 is SGHAT, CDR2 FQNNGV, per germline. V was cut by 1 base and J by 2 bases, with 12 bases left in between. Here immunoSEQ multiplex PCR was the method, and the copy in TCRdb shows in-frame clones only, minus some. The table shows around 110,000 clones, with approximately 84% occurring only once. The sample was peripheral blood. The sequence was collected from a man aged 65 to 79 with active or convalescent COVID-19. The rearrangement uses TRBV11-2 and TRBJ2-7, with D perhaps TRBD1 (6 bases). The CDR3 region is CASSLASKGAYEQYF. As DNA, the CDR3 is TGTGCCAGCAGCTTAGCGTCCAAGGGGGCCTACGAGCAGTACTTC.